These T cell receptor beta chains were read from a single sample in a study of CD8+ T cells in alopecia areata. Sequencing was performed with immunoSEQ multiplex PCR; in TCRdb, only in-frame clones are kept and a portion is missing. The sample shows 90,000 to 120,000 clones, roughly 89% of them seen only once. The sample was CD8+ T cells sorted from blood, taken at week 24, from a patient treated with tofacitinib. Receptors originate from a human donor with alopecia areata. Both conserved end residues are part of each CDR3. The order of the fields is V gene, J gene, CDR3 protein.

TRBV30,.,CAWGAGTGHYEQYF
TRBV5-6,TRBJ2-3,CASSFLSTLAGHTDTQYF
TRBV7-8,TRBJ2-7,CASSPPDSDYEQYF
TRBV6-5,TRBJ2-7,CASTVPGAQTYEQYF
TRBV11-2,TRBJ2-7,CASSTPGQGAREQYF
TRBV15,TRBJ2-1,CATSGATSGTYNEQFF
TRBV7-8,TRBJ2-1,CASSLPFPGTRSNEQFF
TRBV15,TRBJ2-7,CATSGSSATSYEQYF
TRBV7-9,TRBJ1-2,CASSPDGSYGYTF
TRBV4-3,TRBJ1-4,CASSQEVRAGDEKLFF
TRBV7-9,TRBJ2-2,CASSWSYGELFF
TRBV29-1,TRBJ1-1,CSVDIGTEAFF
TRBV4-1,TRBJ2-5,CASSQGSGGFQETQYF
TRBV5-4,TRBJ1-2,CASSYGQGGYTF
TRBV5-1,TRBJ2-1,CASSPGFSSSNEQFF
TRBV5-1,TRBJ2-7,CASSLGRWDSYEQYF
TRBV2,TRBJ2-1,CASGWDEQFF
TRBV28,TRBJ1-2,CASSLLTGANYGYTF
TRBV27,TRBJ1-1,CASSPGQIMNTEAFF
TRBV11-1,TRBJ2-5,CASSRFGQGQETQYF
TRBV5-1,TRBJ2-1,CASSFFEGSDWSNEQFF
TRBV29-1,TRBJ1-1,CSVLTGQDMNTEAFF
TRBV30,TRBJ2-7,CAWRSGTGDDYEQYF
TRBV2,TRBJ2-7,CASLRAYEQYF
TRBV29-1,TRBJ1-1,CSVDGGSEAFF
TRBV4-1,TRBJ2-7,CASSLGQGNYEQYF
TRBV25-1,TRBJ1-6,CASSGTGDNSPLHF
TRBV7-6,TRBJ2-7,CASSPRRGGLYEQYF
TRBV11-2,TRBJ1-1,CASSFGVGPNTEAFF
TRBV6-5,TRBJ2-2,CASNPRLGGTGELFF
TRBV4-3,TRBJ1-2,CASSPRMGFNYGYTF
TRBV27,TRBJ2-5,CASSPDRSQNQETQYF
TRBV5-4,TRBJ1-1,CASSFERNTEAFF
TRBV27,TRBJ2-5,CASSLFSGTGKSIETQYF
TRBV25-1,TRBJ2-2,CASSAGYLGELFF
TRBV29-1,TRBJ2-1,CSVEARPSGRDEQFF
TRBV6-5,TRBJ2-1,CASGETPEQFF
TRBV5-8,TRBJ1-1,CASSLAYMGDTEAFF
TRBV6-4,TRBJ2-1,CASSEWGFGEQFF
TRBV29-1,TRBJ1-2,CSVEAESGNGYTF
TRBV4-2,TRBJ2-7,CASSQEWSGGGTYEQYF
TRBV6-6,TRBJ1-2,CASSYIQGAYGYTF
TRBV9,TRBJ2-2,CASSRGGAMGELFF
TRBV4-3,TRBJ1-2,CASSQLQDRKVLADYGYTF
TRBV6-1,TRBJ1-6,CASSPTRLGPLHF
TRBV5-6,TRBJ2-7,CASSLSRRPVEQYF
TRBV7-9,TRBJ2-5,CASRHPRGETQYF
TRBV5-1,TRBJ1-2,CASSVIPGTSNGYTF
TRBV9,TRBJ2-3,CASSVAGRPEDTQYF
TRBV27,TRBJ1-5,CASSFSGTGWNQPQHF
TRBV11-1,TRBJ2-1,CASSTSVSSYNEQFF
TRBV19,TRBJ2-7,CASSIGNRRFDEQYF